The rows below give T cell receptor beta chains drawn from one sample of a study of blood T cell repertoires in COVID-19. Produced via immunoSEQ multiplex PCR; TCRdb's table is partial and in-frame only. The repertoire consists of approximately 140,000 clones, with about three quarters occurring once and the leading ten covering around 13%. The sequenced sample consisted of peripheral blood. Receptors originate from a man aged 80 or over with acute or convalescent COVID-19. The CDR3 runs from the conserved cysteine through the conserved F or W. The D gene is left open where the match is weak. The size entry is marked missing in some rows and otherwise reads once, few, many or a size class.

CASSQQDSGGELFF | TGCGCCAGCAGCCAACAGGACAGCGGCGGGGAGCTGTTTTTT | . | . | TRBJ2-2 | TRBV4-3
CASSLGAGNNEQFF | TGTGCCAGCAGCTTGGGAGCGGGGAACAATGAGCAGTTCTTC | TRBD2 | once | TRBJ2-1 | TRBV5-4
CASAEGSGANVLTF | TGTGCCAGCGCGGAGGGCTCTGGGGCCAACGTCCTGACTTTC | . | . | TRBJ2-6 | TRBV5-6
CASSLEGQITGELFF | TGCGCCAGCAGCTTGGAGGGACAGATCACCGGGGAGCTGTTTTTT | TRBD1 | . | TRBJ2-2 | TRBV5-1
CASSPDGTANTGELFF | TGTGCCAGCAGCCCCGACGGGACAGCGAACACCGGGGAGCTGTTTTTT | TRBD1 | once | TRBJ2-2 | TRBV3-1/TRBV3-2
CASSLGRSPGELFF | TGTGCCAGCAGTTTGGGCCGGTCGCCCGGGGAGCTGTTTTTT | . | . | TRBJ2-2 | TRBV27
CASSLEQMNTEAFF | TGTGCCAGCAGCTTAGAACAGATGAACACTGAAGCTTTCTTT | . | . | TRBJ1-1 | TRBV7-6
CASRVGAGGSPDTQYF | TGTGCCAGCAGGGTAGGAGCGGGGGGCTCCCCAGATACGCAGTATTTT | TRBD2 | . | TRBJ2-3 | TRBV27
CASSSTGLDTIYF | TGTGCCAGCTCATCGACAGGGTTGGACACCATATATTTT | TRBD1 | . | TRBJ1-3 | TRBV18
CASSQDTFTGELFF | TGCGCCAGCAGCCAAGATACTTTCACCGGGGAGCTGTTTTTT | . | . | TRBJ2-2 | TRBV4-3
CASSALLGMPGGTEAFF | TGTGCCAGCAGCGCACTATTAGGGATGCCCGGGGGGACTGAAGCTTTCTTT | . | . | TRBJ1-1 | TRBV9
CSASATGTYNEQFF | TGCAGCGCTAGTGCGACAGGGACCTACAATGAGCAGTTCTTC | TRBD1 | . | TRBJ2-1 | TRBV29-1